The clone carrying this T cell receptor beta chain was seen a handful of times. Its cognate antigen is unknown. RNA extraction and reverse transcription yielded cDNA as sequencing template. Sequencing was performed with immunoSEQ multiplex PCR; in TCRdb, only in-frame clones are kept and a portion is missing. The sample lists roughly 200,000 clones, approximately 53% occurring once. The sample belongs to a study of CD8+ T cells in alopecia areata. Noted treatment: oral pan-JAK inhibitor, 5-10 mg twice daily. CDR1 SQVTM and CDR2 ANQGSEA come from the germline V gene. The J segment lost 2 bases and the V segment lost 1 base, leaving 6 bases of the junction unmatched. The CDR3 loop spans 17 amino acids. Points from the study as a whole: Under tofacitinib, numerous expanded lesional clonotypes remained detectable in scalp and blood.

V gene TRBV29-1 combines with J gene TRBJ2-3; TRBD2 matches 13 bases. Sequencing used CD8+ T cells sorted from blood, obtained at week 24, from a patient treated with tofacitinib. This sequence was found in a human donor with alopecia areata. The CDR3 loop reads CSVEGSTSGGDTDTQYF. The DNA of the CDR3 is TGCAGCGTTGAAGGAAGCACTAGCGGGGGGGACACAGATACGCAGTATTTT.